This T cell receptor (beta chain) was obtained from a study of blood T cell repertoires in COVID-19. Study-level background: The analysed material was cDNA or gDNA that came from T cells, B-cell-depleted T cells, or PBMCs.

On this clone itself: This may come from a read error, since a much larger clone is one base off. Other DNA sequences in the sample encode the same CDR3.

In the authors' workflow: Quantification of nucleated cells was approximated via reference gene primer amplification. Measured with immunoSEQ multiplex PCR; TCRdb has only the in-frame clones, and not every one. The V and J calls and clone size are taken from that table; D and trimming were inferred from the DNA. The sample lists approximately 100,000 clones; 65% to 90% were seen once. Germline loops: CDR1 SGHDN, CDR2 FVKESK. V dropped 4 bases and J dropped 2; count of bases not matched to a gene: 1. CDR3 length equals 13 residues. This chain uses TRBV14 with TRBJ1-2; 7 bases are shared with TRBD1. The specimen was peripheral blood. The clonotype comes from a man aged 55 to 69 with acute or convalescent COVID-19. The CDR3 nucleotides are TGTGCCAGCAGCCCGGACAGGAACTATGGCTACACCTTC. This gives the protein CASSPDRNYGYTF.